This passage covers 18 T cell receptor beta chains from one sample sequenced in a study of CD8 T cells in ankylosing spondylitis. TCRdb re-called the 5' RACE reads through MiXCR, storing one row per CDR3 protein. Of approximately 340,000 distinct CDR3 sequences listed, over 12% are singletons. What was sequenced was blood, either unsorted or a sorted T cell fraction (not recorded which). The receptor set was obtained from a male donor with ankylosing spondylitis or in good health (not recorded which).

The chain joins TRBV5-1 to TRBJ1-2; D may be TRBD1 (5 bases). The CDR3 totals 15 residues. V shed 2 bases and J shed 1 base, with 12 bases lying between them. Germline CDR1 reads SGHRS; CDR2 reads YFSETQ. This CDR3 is CASSFRPTDNYGYTF. CDR3 bases: TGCGCCAGCAGCTTTAGGCCGACAGATAACTATGGCTACACCTTC.

This clonotype was counted between two and nine times. The chain recombines TRBV10-2 with TRBJ2-1, with 9 nucleotides matching TRBD2. Germline trimming cut 3 bases from V and 0 bases from J; bases unmatched to any gene: 0. The CDR3 covers 15 residues. Germline CDR1 and CDR2: WSHSY and SAAADI. In DNA form, the CDR3 reads TGCGCCAGCAGTGAAGCGGGGGGCTCCTACAATGAGCAGTTCTTC. Amino acids: CASSEAGGSYNEQFF.

The chain combines TRBV20-1 with TRBJ2-3, with 10 bases identical to TRBD2. V lost 6 bases to trimming and J lost 4 bases; unmatched junction nucleotides: 4. The V gene's germline CDR1 is DFQATT and CDR2 SNEGSKA (reference sequence). The CDR3 length is 13 residues. CDR3 sequence reads: CSAGSGGADTQYF. The CDR3 nucleotides are TGCAGTGCAGGAAGCGGGGGGGCAGATACGCAGTATTTT.

The chain recombines TRBV7-9 with TRBJ2-1, with 8 bases that match TRBD1. Germline V gene sequence: CDR1 SEHNR, CDR2 FQNEAQ (reference sequence). With V trimmed by 3 bases and J by 0 bases, 4 bases remained unmatched. The CDR3 spans 16 residues. The CDR3 nucleotides read TGTGCCAGCAGCTTCTCCAGGGGGCCCTCCTACAATGAGCAGTTCTTC. It yields the protein CASSFSRGPSYNEQFF.

The V call is TRBV29-1, the J call TRBJ2-1; 7 bases map to TRBD2. V was clipped by 3 bases and J by 10 bases; unmatched bases: 6. This CDR3 comprises 12 residues. Germline assignment: CDR1 SQVTM and CDR2 ANQGSEA. Here the CDR3 reads CSVEGLAEEQFF. In DNA form, the CDR3 reads TGCAGCGTTGAGGGGCTAGCGGAAGAGCAGTTCTTC.

This clonotype was detected a few times. This rearrangement joins TRBV28 to TRBJ2-1; 11 bases agree with TRBD2. Germline CDR1 is MDHEN and CDR2 is SYDVKM. Trimming removed 6 bases from V and 4 bases from J; junction bases left unmatched: 2. The CDR3 is 14 amino acids. The CDR3 loop reads CASRTSGGYNEQFF. The CDR3 DNA follows: TGTGCCAGCAGAACTAGCGGGGGTTACAATGAGCAGTTCTTC.

V gene TRBV6-1 combines with J gene TRBJ2-3; 7 bases agree with TRBD2. Germline V gives CDR1 MNHNS, CDR2 SASEGT. CDR3 length: 15 amino acids. V lost 5 bases, J lost 3 bases, and 8 bases stayed unmatched. This CDR3 is CASSPLAVETDTQYF. For the CDR3, the DNA is TGTGCCAGCAGTCCTCTAGCGGTTGAGACAGATACGCAGTATTTT.

V gene TRBV6-5 combines with J gene TRBJ1-2; 9 positions agree with TRBD1. The V and J ends lost 4 bases and 7 bases, in that order; junction bases with no gene match: 7. Germline V lookup: CDR1 MNHEY, CDR2 SVGAGI. There are 14 residues in the CDR3. The CDR3 DNA reads TGTGCCAGCAGTTTAACGGACAGGGGATTTGGCTACACCTTC. Its protein is CASSLTDRGFGYTF.

The chain joins TRBV5-1 to TRBJ2-7; tentatively, D is TRBD2 (5 bases). Germline values: CDR1 SGHRS, CDR2 YFSETQ. This CDR3 is 13 amino acids long. The V end was cut by 3 bases, the J end by 3 bases, with 10 bases between. The CDR3 here is CASSSSQDYEQYF. CDR3 nucleotides: TGCGCCAGCAGCTCTAGCCAAGACTACGAGCAGTACTTC.

This clonotype was observed many times. This chain joins TRBV5-1 and TRBJ2-5; 10 bases align to TRBD2. Trimming cost V 4 bases and J 6 bases; bases outside gene matches: 6. The CDR3 runs 14 residues. Germline V gene sequence: CDR1 SGHRS, CDR2 YFSETQ. The DNA for the CDR3 is TGCGCCAGCAGCCAAGCGGGGGGGAAGAAGACCCAGTACTTC. Encoded protein: CASSQAGGKKTQYF.

The chain employs TRBV4-1 and TRBJ2-4, with unresolved D. The CDR3 totals 16 residues. The V end was cut by 0 bases, the J end by 1 base, with 10 bases between. Germline CDR1 and CDR2: MGHRA and YSYEKL. The CDR3 sequence: CASSQEGYSAKNIQYF. The CDR3 DNA reads TGCGCCAGCAGCCAAGAAGGGTACTCGGCCAAAAACATTCAGTACTTC.

The chain recombines TRBV24-1 with TRBJ2-5; D is possibly TRBD1 or TRBD2 (5 bases each). There are 16 residues in the CDR3. Trimming took off 4 bases at V and 4 bases at J, with 18 bases between the two ends. Germline loops: CDR1 KGHDR, CDR2 SFDVKD. The CDR3 bases are TGTGCCACCAGTGACGCCACGGGACGGACATTAGAGACCCAGTACTTC. Protein sequence: CATSDATGRTLETQYF.

This clonotype has a handful of counts. This chain connects TRBV12-3 or TRBV12-4 to TRBJ2-5, with D perhaps given as TRBD1 or TRBD2 (5 bases each). The CDR3 is 15 amino acids. V gave up 4 bases and J gave up 7 bases, with 19 bases separating them. The CDR3 region has the DNA TGTGCCAGCAGTTCCTCCGGGACCCCGATTGGGACCCAGTACTTC. This codes for CASSSSGTPIGTQYF.

V usage is TRBV27 and J usage is TRBJ2-7; TRBD2 is a possible D gene (6 bases). V lost 3 bases and J 6 bases, leaving 6 bases between the germline ends. Germline CDR1 is MNHEY and CDR2 is SMNVEV (reference sequence). This CDR3 spans 11 amino acids. CDR3 region: CASSFGGEQYF. The DNA of the CDR3 is TGTGCCAGCAGTTTCGGGGGCGAGCAGTACTTC.

In this sample, this clonotype turned up a few times. The V and J genes are TRBV5-1 and TRBJ2-2, with 8 bases fitting TRBD1. With 4 bases clipped from V and 1 base from J, the junction kept 6 bases outside the gene matches. CDR3 size: 16 residues. Germline V gene sequence: CDR1 SGHRS, CDR2 YFSETQ. CDR3 DNA: TGCGCCAGCAGCCCGTCAGGGGGCAGGAACACCGGGGAGCTGTTTTTT. Encoded protein: CASSPSGGRNTGELFF. The whole variable domain, filled in from reference TRBV5-1 and TRBJ2-2, reads KAGVTQTPRYLIKTRGQQVTLSCSPISGHRSVSWYQQTPGQGLQFLFEYFSETQRNKGNFPGRFSGRQFSNSRSEMNVSTLELGDSALYLCASSPSGGRNTGELFFGEGSRLTVL.

The chain links TRBV7-9 to TRBJ2-7, with D perhaps given as TRBD1 or TRBD2 (5 bases each). Trimming removed 0 bases at V and 2 bases at J, with 8 bases between. From germline, CDR1 is SEHNR and CDR2 FQNEAQ (reference sequence). CDR3 size: 14 residues. The CDR3 sequence is CASSLAGPPYEQYF. The CDR3 DNA is TGTGCCAGCAGCTTAGCGGGACCTCCCTACGAGCAGTACTTC.

The table lists this clonotype with many counts. This chain connects TRBV5-6 to TRBJ2-1, with 11 bases identical to TRBD2. The CDR3 is made up of 16 amino acids. V lost 4 bases to trimming and J lost 2 bases; unmatched junction nucleotides: 5. CDR1 is SGHDT, CDR2 YYEEEE, per germline. Here the CDR3 reads CASSPVAGGPYNEQFF. The CDR3 coding sequence is TGTGCCAGCAGCCCTGTAGCGGGGGGGCCCTACAATGAGCAGTTCTTC.

This rearrangement joins TRBV20-1 to TRBJ1-1, with 7 bases identical to TRBD1. Germline values: CDR1 DFQATT, CDR2 SNEGSKA (reference sequence). Germline trimming cut 3 bases from V and 8 bases from J; bases unmatched to any gene: 3. CDR3 length: 11 amino acids. CDR3 nucleotide sequence: TGCAGTGCTAGGAGGGACAGAGAAGCTTTCTTT. This codes for CSARRDREAFF.